This entry lists 18 T cell receptor beta chains sequenced from one sample in a study of blood T cell repertoires in COVID-19. TCRdb keeps only in-frame clones here, not all; method: immunoSEQ multiplex PCR. The sample carries approximately 130,000 clones, 88% recorded once. The sample comprised peripheral blood. The receptor set was obtained from a human donor in a cohort sampled during active COVID-19.

The chain carries TRBV5-8 and TRBJ2-5, with D maybe TRBD1 (5 bases). V was trimmed by 5 bases and J by 5 bases, leaving 10 bases between them. Germline lookup yields CDR1 SGHTS and CDR2 YDEGEE. The CDR3 consists of 12 residues. CDR3 bases: TGTGCCAGCAGTCAGGGAAGGGAGACCCAGTACTTC. Translated, it gives CASSQGRETQYF.

J is TRBJ1-2 and V is TRBV28; possible D gene TRBD1, 5 bases. Germline lookup yields CDR1 MDHEN and CDR2 SYDVKM. CDR3 length: 14 amino acids. V lost 7 bases, J lost 2 bases, and 14 bases lay in between. The CDR3 protein is CASTIWGENYGYTF. CDR3 in DNA: TGTGCCAGCACGATATGGGGGGAGAACTATGGCTACACCTTC.

This chain joins TRBV3-1 (or the pseudogene TRBV3-2) and TRBJ2-1; TRBD2 agrees at 11 bases. The CDR3 sequence is 14 residues long. From germline, CDR1 is LGHDT and CDR2 YNNKEL (reference sequence). J gave up 7 bases and V 1 base, and 0 bases lay outside the gene matches. The CDR3 DNA is TGTGCCAGCAGCCAAGGACTAGCGGGGAATGAGCAGTTCTTC. Its translation is CASSQGLAGNEQFF.

The V and J genes are TRBV3-1 (or the pseudogene TRBV3-2) and TRBJ2-6; 9 nucleotides align to TRBD1. Germline V gene lookup returns CDR1 LGHDT and CDR2 YNNKEL (reference sequence). J was trimmed by 1 base and V by 4 bases; bases with no gene match: 8. The CDR3 sequence is 18 residues long. This chain's CDR3 is CASSPLTGGRSGANVLTF. As DNA, the CDR3 is TGTGCCAGCAGCCCTCTTACAGGGGGCCGATCTGGGGCCAACGTCCTGACTTTC.

The chain links TRBV19 to TRBJ2-2, with TRBD2 matching 13 bases. Trimming cost V 4 bases and J 3 bases; bases outside gene matches: 5. Per the germline V gene, CDR1 is LNHDA and CDR2 is SQIVND (reference sequence). The CDR3 contains 17 residues. The CDR3 here is CASSRSGLAGYTGELFF. In nucleotides, the CDR3 is TGTGCCAGTAGTAGATCGGGACTAGCGGGGTACACCGGGGAGCTGTTTTTT.

The sample holds one count of this clone. The V gene is TRBV5-1, the J gene TRBJ2-7; TRBD2 matches at 11 bases. With 0 bases clipped from V and 4 bases from J, the junction kept 3 bases outside the gene matches. The CDR3 is 15 amino acids. CDR1 and CDR2 from the germline V gene are SGHRS and YFSETQ. In DNA form, the CDR3 reads TGCGCCAGCAGCTTGGAACTAGCGGGAGAATACGAGCAGTACTTC. Residues: CASSLELAGEYEQYF.

The chain has TRBV4-1 and TRBJ1-4; the D gene is possibly TRBD1 (5 bases). This CDR3 is built from 14 residues. V gave up 4 bases and J gave up 3 bases, with 9 bases separating them. Germline loops: CDR1 MGHRA, CDR2 YSYEKL. CDR3 residues: CASSLGLANEKLFF. The CDR3 DNA is TGCGCCAGCAGCCTGGGGCTGGCTAATGAAAAACTGTTTTTT.

The table lists this clone with a count of one. CDR3 loop: CASSYPGWGRNTEAFF. The CDR3 DNA follows: TGTGCCAGCAGTTATCCAGGGTGGGGGCGGAACACTGAAGCTTTCTTT. This chain uses TRBV5-5 with TRBJ1-1; maybe TRBD1 (6 bases). Trimming removed 5 bases from V and 1 base from J, with 18 bases in between. This CDR3 spans 16 amino acids. Germline V lookup: CDR1 SGHKS, CDR2 YYEKEE (reference sequence).

This clone has just one count. The genes are TRBV5-4 and TRBJ2-1; TRBD2 matches at 9 bases. Germline-derived CDR1 and CDR2 are SGHNT and YYREEE (reference sequence). J was trimmed by 4 bases and V by 0 bases; bases with no gene match: 2. There are 15 residues in the CDR3. The CDR3 here is CASSLDAGGYNEQFF. In nucleotides, the CDR3 is TGTGCCAGCAGCTTGGATGCGGGAGGGTACAATGAGCAGTTCTTC.

Only one count was recorded for this clone. The rearrangement uses TRBV19 and TRBJ2-7; D remains unclear. V lost 5 bases to trimming and J lost 1 base, with 12 bases between them. The germline CDR1 and CDR2 sequences are LNHDA and SQIVND (reference sequence). The CDR3 sequence is 14 residues long. CDR3 residues: CASSRIALSYEQYF. The CDR3 nucleotides read TGTGCCAGTAGTCGGATAGCCCTATCCTACGAGCAGTACTTC.

The CDR3 loop reads CASSVTGGPQFF. The CDR3 DNA sequence: TGTGCCAGTAGTGTGACAGGGGGACCTCAGTTCTTC. This chain joins TRBV19 and TRBJ2-1; TRBD1 agrees at 9 bases. This CDR3 contains 12 residues. The V segment lost 5 bases and the J segment 13 bases; nucleotides outside the gene matches: 6. From germline, CDR1 is LNHDA and CDR2 SQIVND (reference sequence).

The chain combines TRBV6-1 with TRBJ1-1, with unresolved D. Trimming pared 3 bases from V and 10 bases from J, leaving 15 bases between. The germline gives CDR1 MNHNS, CDR2 SASEGT. The CDR3 contains 13 residues. The CDR3 nucleotides read TGTGCCAGCAGTGACCCCTACTTTGGTAGAGCTTTCTTT. Its protein is CASSDPYFGRAFF.

V and J are TRBV5-1 and TRBJ1-6, with a possible D match to TRBD1 (6 bases). The CDR3 spans 12 residues. Germline assignment: CDR1 SGHRS and CDR2 YFSETQ. The V gene lost 5 bases and the J gene lost 6 bases, with 6 bases spanning the gap. The CDR3 spells CASRDSNSPLHF. The CDR3, as DNA: TGCGCCAGCAGGGACAGTAATTCACCCCTCCACTTT.

This clone has at least ten counts. At the DNA level, this CDR3 is encoded by other sequences in the same sample as well. The chain has TRBV18 and TRBJ1-5, with D hard to call. CDR3 length: 14 amino acids. Germline V gene lookup returns CDR1 KGHSH and CDR2 LQKENI. V was clipped by 1 base and J by 0 bases, with 4 bases between them. The CDR3 is CASSPLHSNQPQHF. CDR3 nucleotides: TGTGCCAGCTCACCACTTCATAGCAATCAGCCCCAGCATTTT.

V is TRBV28 and J is TRBJ2-7; D remains ambiguous. The CDR3 runs to 15 residues. Germline V gene lookup returns CDR1 MDHEN and CDR2 SYDVKM. V shed 1 base and J shed 0 bases, with 10 bases lying between them. CDR3 residues: CASSLLVLSSYEQYF. The CDR3 DNA reads TGTGCCAGCAGTTTATTGGTACTAAGCTCCTACGAGCAGTACTTC. Full variable domain (remainder filled in from reference TRBV28 and TRBJ2-7): DVKVTQSSRYLVKRTGEKVFLECVQDMDHENMFWYRQDPGLGLRLIYFSYDVKMKEKGDIPEGYSVSREKKERFSLILESASTNQTSMYLCASSLLVLSSYEQYFGPGTRLTVT.

This chain uses TRBV4-2 with TRBJ1-2; D is perhaps TRBD1 (5 bases). V was pared by 6 bases and J by 6 bases, with 17 bases between. This CDR3 region has 14 residues. Germline-derived CDR1 and CDR2 are LGHNA and YNFKEQ. CDR3 nucleotides: TGTGCCAGCAGTAAGGGCCAGGGCTTTGATGGCTACACCTTC. This sequence encodes CASSKGQGFDGYTF.

The CDR3 reads CASRSLAERAGELFF. CDR3 nucleotide sequence: TGTGCCAGCAGATCCCTAGCGGAAAGGGCCGGGGAGCTGTTTTTT. The rearrangement links TRBV6-6 to TRBJ2-2; 7 bases are shared with TRBD2. The CDR3 contains 15 residues. V lost 6 bases, J lost 6 bases, and 10 bases stayed unmatched. Per the germline V gene, CDR1 is MNHNY and CDR2 is SVGAGI (reference sequence).

This clone was picked up a small number of times. V is TRBV5-1 and J is TRBJ2-1; 8 bases are shared with TRBD1. Losses at the gene ends were 0 bases for V and 5 bases for J; bases not matched to a gene: 4. CDR3 length: 15 residues. Germline V gene sequence: CDR1 SGHRS, CDR2 YFSETQ. CDR3 sequence reads: CASSLAGQGDNEQFF. In nucleotides, the CDR3 is TGCGCCAGCAGCTTGGCAGGACAGGGTGACAATGAGCAGTTCTTC.